This T cell receptor beta chain was profiled in a study of CD8 T cells in ankylosing spondylitis. With 5 bases removed from V and 0 bases from J, the gap between germline ends came to 8 bases. The length of the CDR3 is 14 residues. Per the germline V gene, CDR1 is SGHKS and CDR2 is YYEKEE (reference sequence). There are a few counts of this clonotype. The target antigen is unknown. Study findings and constraints: In ankylosing spondylitis blood, a motif of seven to nine highly homologous TCR beta variants appeared characteristic.

The authors made TCR beta libraries by quantitative 5'-RACE with molecular barcodes. TCRdb redid the calling of the 5' RACE reads with MiXCR, one entry per CDR3 protein. The data show under 850,000 distinct CDR3 sequences, over 15% seen once. This TCR came from a male donor with ankylosing spondylitis. The chain has TRBV5-5 and TRBJ1-4; D uncertain. Material for sequencing was blood, either unsorted or a sorted T cell fraction (not recorded which). DNA for the CDR3: TGTGCCAGCAGTCTCCATACAACTAATGAAAAACTGTTTTTT. Translated, it gives CASSLHTTNEKLFF.